Each of the 3 T cell receptor beta chains below was sequenced from the same sample in a study of cytomegalovirus exposure and HLA in healthy donors. The PCR made use of 60 Vbeta and 13 Jbeta primers. Repertoires were generated with immunoSEQ multiplex PCR, while TCRdb's copy carries only in-frame clones and drops some. The profile shows some 57,000 clones, 70% of them singletons. Sequencing was performed on PBMCs. The origin of the receptors is a woman in her sixties or seventies in good health and CMV-seropositive.

The chain has TRBV18 and TRBJ2-3; 13 positions match TRBD2. Germline V lookup: CDR1 KGHSH, CDR2 LQKENI. The CDR3 has 16 amino acids. V dropped 8 bases and J dropped 1; count of bases not matched to a gene: 6. CDR3 amino acids: CASATSGGAGTDTQYF. CDR3 bases: TGTGCCAGCGCTACTAGCGGGGGGGCTGGCACAGATACGCAGTATTTT.

This chain uses TRBV5-1 with TRBJ1-4; D not resolved. Germline lookup yields CDR1 SGHRS and CDR2 YFSETQ. The length of the CDR3 is 14 residues. The V end was cut by 7 bases, the J end by 3 bases, with 13 bases between. The DNA of the CDR3 is TGCGCCAGCGGAAAAACAGCGGCTAATGAAAAACTGTTTTTT. Translating it yields CASGKTAANEKLFF.

This clone was seen just once. V is TRBV9 and J is TRBJ2-1; TRBD2 matches 8 bases. The germline V gene encodes CDR1 SGDLS and CDR2 YYNGEE. CDR3 length: 15 residues. Trimming cost V 4 bases and J 3 bases; bases outside gene matches: 6. The chain's CDR3 is CASSREGDNYNEQFF. In nucleotides, the CDR3 is TGTGCCAGCAGCCGGGAGGGGGACAACTACAATGAGCAGTTCTTC.